This is a list of T cell receptor beta chains from one sample in a study of blood T cell repertoires in COVID-19. Profiling relied on immunoSEQ multiplex PCR, and the TCRdb table lists in-frame clones only, not all of them. Of some 180,000 clones listed, 60% to 85% were seen once; the top ten hold 8.5% to 10%. Input material: peripheral blood. Source of these receptors: a woman aged 45 to 65 with active or convalescent COVID-19. Each CDR3 is given with its conserved first and last residue. Fields, in order: J gene, CDR3 length, V gene, CDR3 protein.

TRBJ2-3	15	TRBV15	CATSRASGDSDTQYF
TRBJ2-2	14	TRBV7-2	CASSSAVNTGELFF
TRBJ1-6	16	TRBV4-3	CASSPATVSYNSPLHF
TRBJ1-1	16	TRBV9	CASSAHRGGRETEAFF
TRBJ1-2	15	TRBV27	CASSFRGQDTYGYTF
TRBJ1-1	13	TRBV28	CASSLAARAEAFF
TRBJ2-3	13	TRBV3-1/TRBV3-2	CASSGQMPDTQYF
TRBJ1-2	11	TRBV29-1	CSVATGIGYTF
TRBJ2-6	15	TRBV5-3	CARSLARSGANVLTF
TRBJ1-1	13	TRBV28	CASSLRASTEAFF
TRBJ2-7	14	TRBV27	CASSLRRESYEQYF
TRBJ2-2	15	TRBV28	CASSGSGSRTGELFF
TRBJ2-1	15	TRBV4-2	CASSPETSFYNEQFF
TRBJ1-2	13	TRBV27	CASSYTGTYGYTF
TRBJ1-5	15	TRBV30	CAWSLRGLFNQPQHF
TRBJ2-1	15	TRBV7-2	CASSLGLAGYNEQFF
TRBJ1-2	13	TRBV12-3/TRBV12-4	CASSRQGANGYTF
TRBJ1-2	15	TRBV4-2	CASSQDRGGEAGYTF
TRBJ1-5	15	TRBV6-5	CASSGDPGGSQPQHF
TRBJ2-2	15	TRBV19	CASSIRRGPSGELFF
TRBJ2-7	15	TRBV5-5	CASSTGLAVSYEQYF
TRBJ2-7	13	TRBV18	CASSRGTGAEQYF
TRBJ1-5	14	TRBV18	CASSQQTDQSPQHF
TRBJ1-2	16	TRBV7-9	CASSPLPGQGADGYTF
TRBJ2-7	13	TRBV3-1/TRBV3-2	CASSQYTSREQYF
TRBJ1-1	12	TRBV29-1	CSVEDRGTEAFF
TRBJ2-7	15	TRBV11-3	CASSLSLAGASEQYF